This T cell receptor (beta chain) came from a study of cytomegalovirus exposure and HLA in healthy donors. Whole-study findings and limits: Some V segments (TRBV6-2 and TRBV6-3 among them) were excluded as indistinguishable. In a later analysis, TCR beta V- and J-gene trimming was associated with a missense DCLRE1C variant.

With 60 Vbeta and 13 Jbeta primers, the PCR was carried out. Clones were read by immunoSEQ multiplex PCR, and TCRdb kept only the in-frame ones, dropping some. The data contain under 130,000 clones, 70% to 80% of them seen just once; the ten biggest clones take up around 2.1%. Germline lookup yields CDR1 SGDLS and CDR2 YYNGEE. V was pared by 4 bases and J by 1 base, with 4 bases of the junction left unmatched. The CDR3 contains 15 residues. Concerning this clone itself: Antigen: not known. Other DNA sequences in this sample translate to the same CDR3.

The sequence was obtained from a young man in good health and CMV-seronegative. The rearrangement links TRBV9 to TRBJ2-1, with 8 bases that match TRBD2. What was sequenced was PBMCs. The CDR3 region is CASSPSGSSYNEQFF. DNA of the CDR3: TGTGCCAGCAGCCCGAGCGGGAGTTCCTACAATGAGCAGTTCTTC. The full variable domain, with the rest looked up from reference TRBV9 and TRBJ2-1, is DSGVTQTPKHLITATGQRVTLRCSPRSGDLSVYWYQQSLDQGLQFLIQYYNGEERAKGNILERFSAQQFPDLHSELNLSSLELGDSALYFCASSPSGSSYNEQFFGPGTRLTVL.